These 30 T cell receptor beta chains came from one sample sequenced in a study of blood T cell repertoires in COVID-19. Measured with immunoSEQ multiplex PCR; TCRdb has only the in-frame clones, and not every one. The repertoire holds approximately 99,000 clones, with around 86% as singletons. Sequencing was done on a sample of peripheral blood. Receptors originate from a woman between 70 and 85 years old with acute or convalescent COVID-19.

The rearrangement links TRBV3-1 (or the pseudogene TRBV3-2) to TRBJ1-1; tentative D call: TRBD1 (5 bases). The CDR3 totals 17 residues. The germline V gene has CDR1 LGHDT and CDR2 YNNKEL (reference sequence). Between the trimmed V and J ends, which lost 0 bases and 1 base, there was a span of 15 bases. The CDR3 loop is CASSQDSGGSRNTEAFF. CDR3 DNA sequence: TGTGCCAGCAGCCAAGATAGCGGGGGTTCTAGGAACACTGAAGCTTTCTTT.

This sequence joins TRBV6-6 and TRBJ2-7, with 10 bases aligning to TRBD2. The germline V gene encodes CDR1 MNHNY and CDR2 SVGAGI (reference sequence). Losses at the gene ends were 5 bases for V and 3 bases for J; bases not matched to a gene: 19. The CDR3 has 19 residues. The CDR3 DNA reads TGTGCCAGCAGTCACCCGGGACTAGCGAGAATGAAAATCAACTACGAGCAGTACTTC. It is translated as CASSHPGLARMKINYEQYF.

The rearrangement uses TRBV28 and TRBJ1-3; D is possibly TRBD1 (5 bases). V was clipped by 3 bases and J by 0 bases, with 9 bases between them. CDR3 size: 15 residues. The germline V gene encodes CDR1 MDHEN and CDR2 SYDVKM. The CDR3, as DNA: TGTGCCAGCAGTTTGGGGGGTGCCTCTGGAAACACCATATATTTT. Translation: CASSLGGASGNTIYF.

The chain combines TRBV27 with TRBJ2-7, with 7 bases lining up with TRBD1. Germline assignment: CDR1 MNHEY and CDR2 SMNVEV (reference sequence). The CDR3 loop spans 17 amino acids. J was trimmed by 3 bases and V by 6 bases; bases with no gene match: 17. The CDR3 region has the DNA TGTGCCAGCAGCTTAAGCCCCAGGACAGGAGCCCGCTACGAGCAGTACTTC. Translated, it gives CASSLSPRTGARYEQYF.

This rearrangement joins TRBV18 to TRBJ1-3; possibly TRBD1 for D (5 bases). CDR1 is KGHSH and CDR2 is LQKENI in the germline V gene. The length of the CDR3 is 13 residues. Trimming cost V 11 bases and J 2 bases, with 13 bases left between them. The CDR3 DNA reads TGTGCCGCGGCCAGGGCGGCTGGAAACACCATATATTTT. It codes for CAAARAAGNTIYF. Full variable domain (outside the CDR3, taken from reference TRBV18 and TRBJ1-3): NAGVMQNPRHLVRRRGQEARLRCSPMKGHSHVYWYRQLPEEGLKFMVYLQKENIIDESGMPKERFSAEFPKEGPSILRIQQVVRGDSAAYFCAAARAAGNTIYFGEGSWLTVV.

This clone was seen only once. The J gene is TRBJ2-4, the V gene TRBV28; D possibly corresponds to TRBD1 (6 bases). Germline CDR1 reads MDHEN; CDR2 reads SYDVKM. The CDR3 is 15 amino acids. Trimming left V 5 bases short and J 8 bases short, with 19 bases between. For the CDR3, the DNA is TGTGCCAGCAGTCCCAGACAGGCTGGCGGACACATTCAGTACTTC. It translates to CASSPRQAGGHIQYF.

The chain joins TRBV5-4 to TRBJ1-2; D gene uncertain. The CDR3 length is 13 residues. CDR1 and CDR2 from the germline V gene are SGHNT and YYREEE (reference sequence). The ends were cut back, 3 bases at V and 6 bases at J, with 12 bases in the middle. CDR3 protein: CASSSPRVHGYTF. In DNA, the CDR3 is TGTGCCAGCAGCTCGCCCCGGGTTCATGGCTACACCTTC.

V gene TRBV5-1 combines with J gene TRBJ1-2, with D unclear. This CDR3 region has 13 residues. Germline V gene sequence: CDR1 SGHRS, CDR2 YFSETQ. The V gene lost 3 bases and the J gene lost 4 bases, with 10 bases spanning the gap. CDR3 DNA sequence: TGCGCCAGCAGCTCCGCGGGTAGCTATGGCTACACCTTC. It encodes CASSSAGSYGYTF.

The chain joins TRBV2 to TRBJ1-4; D is unclear. The CDR3 extends over 12 amino acids. The germline CDR1 and CDR2 sequences are SNHLY and FYNNEI. V lost 8 bases and J lost 8, with 12 bases in between. In DNA form, the CDR3 reads TGTGCCAGCCGGGGAGAATACGAAAAACTGTTTTTT. Its protein product is CASRGEYEKLFF. Filled out from reference TRBV2 and TRBJ1-4, the complete variable domain reads EPEVTQTPSHQVTQMGQEVILRCVPISNHLYFYWYRQILGQKVEFLVSFYNNEISEKSEIFDDQFSVERPDGSNFTLKIRSTKLEDSAMYFCASRGEYEKLFFGSGTQLSVL.

A few counts support this clone. V is TRBV2 and J is TRBJ2-1, with 9 bases lining up with TRBD1. The J segment lost 8 bases and the V segment lost 8 bases, leaving 7 bases of the junction unmatched. This CDR3 spans 13 amino acids. Germline V gives CDR1 SNHLY, CDR2 FYNNEI. The CDR3 is CASEATGGYEQFF. DNA for the CDR3: TGTGCCAGCGAGGCGACAGGGGGTTATGAGCAGTTCTTC.

This clone has only one observation. The J gene is TRBJ2-1, the V gene TRBV12-3 or TRBV12-4, with D possibly matching TRBD2 (6 bases). Trimming took 1 base from V and 5 from J, leaving 6 bases between them. This CDR3 is built from 13 residues. The CDR3 reads CASSLGGDNEQFF. CDR3 nucleotide sequence: TGTGCCAGCAGTTTAGGGGGGGACAATGAGCAGTTCTTC.

J is TRBJ2-3 and V is TRBV6-5, with D possibly TRBD1 on 5 matching bases. The length of the CDR3 is 12 residues. The V and J ends lost 7 bases and 8 bases respectively, with 13 bases between them. Per germline, CDR1 MNHEY and CDR2 SVGAGI. This CDR3 reads CASTDVGPTQYF. CDR3 bases: TGTGCCAGCACCGACGTGGGGCCTACGCAGTATTTT.

This clone was observed a few times. The J gene is TRBJ1-4, the V gene TRBV18; maybe TRBD1 (5 bases). The V end lost 5 bases, the J end lost 10 bases, and 20 bases lay between the germline ends. CDR1 is KGHSH, CDR2 LQKENI, per germline. The CDR3 loop spans 15 amino acids. The CDR3 sequence is CASSGGTETAGKLFF. The CDR3 coding sequence is TGTGCCAGCTCAGGGGGGACCGAAACAGCCGGAAAACTGTTTTTT. The full variable domain, in which reference TRBV18 and TRBJ1-4 provide the parts outside the CDR3, is NAGVMQNPRHLVRRRGQEARLRCSPMKGHSHVYWYRQLPEEGLKFMVYLQKENIIDESGMPKERFSAEFPKEGPSILRIQQVVRGDSAAYFCASSGGTETAGKLFFGSGTQLSVL.

The count of this clone is one. This chain joins TRBV28 and TRBJ1-3, with D unclear. V was clipped by 3 bases and J by 0 bases, with 9 bases between them. Germline CDR1 and CDR2: MDHEN and SYDVKM. The CDR3 spans 15 residues. CDR3 region: CASSFGQLSGNTIYF. CDR3 in DNA: TGTGCCAGCAGTTTTGGGCAGCTCTCTGGAAACACCATATATTTT.

The rearrangement uses TRBV14 and TRBJ2-7; D perhaps matches TRBD2 (5 bases). There are 14 residues in the CDR3. Germline lookup yields CDR1 SGHDN and CDR2 FVKESK. The V end was cut by 4 bases, the J end by 7 bases, with 17 bases between. The CDR3, as DNA: TGTGCCAGCAGCCCCGTGGTGGAGGTGGGAGAGCAGTACTTC. Its translation: CASSPVVEVGEQYF.

This chain connects TRBV6-5 to TRBJ2-1; TRBD2 might be the D (5 bases). V lost 8 bases to trimming and J lost 6 bases, with 8 bases between them. Germline V gene sequence: CDR1 MNHEY, CDR2 SVGAGI. This CDR3 spans 11 amino acids. The CDR3 nucleotides are TGTGCCAGCCTAGCCCTCAATGAGCAGTTCTTC. The encoded protein is CASLALNEQFF.

The chain employs TRBV5-1 and TRBJ2-1; D is unclear. Between the trimmed V and J ends, which lost 1 base and 6 bases, there was a span of 8 bases. Germline lookup yields CDR1 SGHRS and CDR2 YFSETQ. This CDR3 comprises 13 residues. Written as DNA, the CDR3 is TGCGCCAGCAGCTTGTACTCCGGCAATGAGCAGTTCTTC. Protein product: CASSLYSGNEQFF.

In DNA, the CDR3 is TGTGCCAGCAGCCAAGGGGCAGGGATGAGCCAAGAGACCCAGTACTTC. Amino acid sequence: CASSQGAGMSQETQYF. This chain links TRBV4-2 with TRBJ2-5; TRBD1 might be the D (5 bases). Germline CDR1 is LGHNA and CDR2 is YNFKEQ. This CDR3 is built from 16 residues. V was cut by 1 base and J by 1 base, with 13 bases left in between.

In DNA form, the CDR3 reads TGTGCCAGTAGTATAGTGAGCGGTAGGGAGACCCAGTACTTC. Translation: CASSIVSGRETQYF. The genes are TRBV19 and TRBJ2-5, with a tentative D call TRBD2 (5 bases). Germline V gene sequence: CDR1 LNHDA, CDR2 SQIVND (reference sequence). V lost 1 base and J 5 bases, leaving 11 bases between the germline ends. The CDR3 has 14 amino acids.

The chain joins TRBV7-9 to TRBJ2-2; 9 nucleotides match TRBD1. Per germline, CDR1 SEHNR and CDR2 FQNEAQ (reference sequence). CDR3 length: 15 amino acids. V trimming: 2 bases; J trimming: 4 bases; junction bases outside the gene matches: 2. Here the CDR3 DNA reads TGTGCCAGCAGCTTAAGACAGGGGGGCACCGGGGAGCTGTTTTTT. It codes for CASSLRQGGTGELFF.

The rearrangement uses TRBV18 and TRBJ2-7; D perhaps matches TRBD2 (7 bases). Trimming pared 2 bases from V and 1 base from J, leaving 21 bases between. Germline values: CDR1 KGHSH, CDR2 LQKENI. The CDR3 spans 18 residues. CDR3 bases: TGTGCCAGCTCACCAAACAGGGTAGGGCGCGGGGGTTCCTACGAGCAGTACTTC. Translation: CASSPNRVGRGGSYEQYF.

There are a few counts of this clone. CDR3 in DNA: TGTGCCAGCTCACTACAGGGAAGGACTGAAGCTTTCTTT. Its translation: CASSLQGRTEAFF. The rearrangement uses TRBV18 and TRBJ1-1; the D gene is possibly TRBD1 (6 bases). CDR1 is KGHSH, CDR2 LQKENI, per germline. This CDR3 has 13 amino acids. V lost 4 bases and J 5 bases, leaving 11 bases between the germline ends.

The genes are TRBV18 and TRBJ1-2; D possibly corresponds to TRBD1 (6 bases). Trimming shortened V by 0 bases and J by 5 bases, and 19 bases separated the two germline ends. Germline CDR1 KGHSH, CDR2 LQKENI. The CDR3 covers 17 residues. The DNA of the CDR3 is TGTGCCAGCTCACCACCGTCACCGACGAAAGGGGGATATGGCTACACCTTC. As protein: CASSPPSPTKGGYGYTF.

This chain uses TRBV9 with TRBJ1-6, with 8 bases lining up with TRBD1. V shed 2 bases, J shed 8 bases, and the junction held 3 bases outside the gene matches. The CDR3 is made up of 14 amino acids. CDR1 is SGDLS, CDR2 YYNGEE, per germline. CDR3 sequence (DNA): TGTGCCAGCAGCGTTACAGGGGGGGATTCACCCCTCCACTTT. It yields the protein CASSVTGGDSPLHF. Filled out from reference TRBV9 and TRBJ1-6, the complete variable domain reads DSGVTQTPKHLITATGQRVTLRCSPRSGDLSVYWYQQSLDQGLQFLIQYYNGEERAKGNILERFSAQQFPDLHSELNLSSLELGDSALYFCASSVTGGDSPLHFGNGTRLTVT.

The J gene is TRBJ1-4, the V gene TRBV28; D uncertain. From germline, CDR1 is MDHEN and CDR2 SYDVKM. The CDR3 loop spans 15 amino acids. V gave up 2 bases and J gave up 0 bases, with 7 bases separating them. CDR3 amino acids: CASSLLGSTNEKLFF. CDR3 nucleotide sequence: TGTGCCAGCAGTTTACTGGGCTCAACTAATGAAAAACTGTTTTTT.

The rearrangement joins TRBV7-9 to TRBJ2-4; 8 positions match TRBD1. Germline CDR1 reads SEHNR; CDR2 reads FQNEAQ (reference sequence). After removal of 1 base from V and 2 bases from J, the junction contained 7 bases not matched to a gene. The CDR3 is made up of 17 amino acids. CDR3 DNA: TGTGCCAGCAGCTTAGATTGGCAGGGGGCAACCAAAAACATTCAGTACTTC. It yields the protein CASSLDWQGATKNIQYF.

The chain links TRBV14 to TRBJ1-2; 7 bases agree with TRBD1. Trimming took 1 base from V and 7 from J; bases not matched to a gene: 6. The CDR3 is 14 residues long. Germline CDR1 SGHDN, CDR2 FVKESK. CDR3 sequence (DNA): TGTGCCAGCAGCCAAGTTGAAGGGGGCTTTGGCTACACCTTC. Amino acid sequence: CASSQVEGGFGYTF.

V gene TRBV5-1 combines with J gene TRBJ2-7, with D perhaps matching TRBD1 (5 bases). V lost 0 bases and J 5 bases, leaving 12 bases between the germline ends. The CDR3 is 14 residues long. In germline, CDR1 is SGHRS, CDR2 YFSETQ. The CDR3 nucleotides are TGCGCCAGCAGCTTGGCGGCAGGGTTGAACGAGCAGTACTTC. It yields the protein CASSLAAGLNEQYF. Complete variable domain (other parts from reference TRBV5-1 and TRBJ2-7): KAGVTQTPRYLIKTRGQQVTLSCSPISGHRSVSWYQQTPGQGLQFLFEYFSETQRNKGNFPGRFSGRQFSNSRSEMNVSTLELGDSALYLCASSLAAGLNEQYFGPGTRLTVT.

J is TRBJ1-3 and V is TRBV6-5, with D maybe TRBD1 (6 bases). The V end lost 6 bases, the J end lost 0 bases, and 12 bases lay between the germline ends. The CDR3 spans 15 residues. Germline CDR1 reads MNHEY; CDR2 reads SVGAGI. The CDR3 coding sequence is TGTGCCAGCAGCAGGGGACGGATCTCTGGAAACACCATATATTTT. Amino acids: CASSRGRISGNTIYF.

V gene TRBV3-1 (or the pseudogene TRBV3-2) combines with J gene TRBJ2-3; D not certain. Deletions cut 0 bases from V and 9 bases from J, with 10 bases between. The length of the CDR3 is 13 residues. Germline V gene sequence: CDR1 LGHDT, CDR2 YNNKEL (reference sequence). CDR3 loop: CASSQESRVTQYF. For the CDR3, the DNA is TGTGCCAGCAGCCAAGAAAGCCGGGTGACGCAGTATTTT.